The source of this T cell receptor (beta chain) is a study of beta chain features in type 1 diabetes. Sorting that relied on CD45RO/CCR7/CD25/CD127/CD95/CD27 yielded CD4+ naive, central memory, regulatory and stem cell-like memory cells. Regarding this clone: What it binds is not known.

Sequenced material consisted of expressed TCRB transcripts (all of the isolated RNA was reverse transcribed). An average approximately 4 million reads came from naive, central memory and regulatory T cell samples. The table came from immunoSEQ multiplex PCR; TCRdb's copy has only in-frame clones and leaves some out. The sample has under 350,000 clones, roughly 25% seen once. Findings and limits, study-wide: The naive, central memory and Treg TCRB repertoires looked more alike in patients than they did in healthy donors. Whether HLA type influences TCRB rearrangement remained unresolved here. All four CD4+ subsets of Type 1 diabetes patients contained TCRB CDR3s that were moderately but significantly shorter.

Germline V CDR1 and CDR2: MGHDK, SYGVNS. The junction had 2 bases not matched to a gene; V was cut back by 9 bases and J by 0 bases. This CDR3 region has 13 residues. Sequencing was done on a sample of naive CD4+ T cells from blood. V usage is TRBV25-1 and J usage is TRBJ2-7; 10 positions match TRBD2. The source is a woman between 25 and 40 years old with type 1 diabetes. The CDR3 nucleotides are TGTGCCAGTAGCGGGAGGAACTCCTACGAGCAGTACTTC. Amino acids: CASSGRNSYEQYF.